These T cell receptor beta chains were read from a single sample in a study of T cell changes during pregnancy in multiple sclerosis. Libraries were prepared by immunoSEQ multiplex PCR; TCRdb keeps only in-frame clonotypes and omits some of them. The data contain tens of thousands of clones, approximately 90% of them singletons. This specimen was CD8+ T cells from peripheral blood mononuclear cells, taken in the first trimester of pregnancy. The receptors stem from a female donor in good health, enrolled as a control in a pregnancy study. The CDR3 runs from the conserved cysteine through the conserved F or W. A D gene is named only where the DNA matches it firmly. Size is omitted from some rows. Given values are once, few, many or a class for expanded clones.

cdr3_nt cdr3_aa clone_size j_call d_call v_call
TGTGCCAGCAGCCCTGGACAGGGTAATGGCTACACCTTC CASSPGQGNGYTF - TRBJ1-2 TRBD1 TRBV7-9
TGTGCCAGTAGTATGGACGGGAGCTACGAGCAGTACTTC CASSMDGSYEQYF - TRBJ2-7 - TRBV19
TGTGCCAGCAGCTTGGGGTTGGGGGGGCAGTTCTTC CASSLGLGGQFF once TRBJ2-1 - TRBV5-6
TGCGCCAGCAGCTTGAAGAGCTCTGGGGCCAACGTCCTGACTTTC CASSLKSSGANVLTF - TRBJ2-6 - TRBV5-1
TGCGCCAGCAGCCAAGATGGTGGAGGAAATCAGCCCCAGCATTTT CASSQDGGGNQPQHF few TRBJ1-5 - TRBV4-3
TGTGCCAGCAGCCACGACGGACAGGGGGCAACTGAAGCTTTCTTT CASSHDGQGATEAFF - TRBJ1-1 TRBD1 TRBV7-6
TGTGCCAGCAGCTTGAGGGACAGAGTCTACGAGCAGTACTTC CASSLRDRVYEQYF - TRBJ2-7 TRBD1 TRBV5-4
TGTGCCAGCAGCCAACTAGCGGGGGGCTCCTACAATGAGCAGTTCTTC CASSQLAGGSYNEQFF - TRBJ2-1 TRBD2 TRBV7-9
TGTGCCAGCAGCTTAGCTATGCAGGCTAACTATGGCTACACCTTC CASSLAMQANYGYTF once TRBJ1-2 - TRBV5-4
TGCGCCAGCAGCCAAGAAGGAAAGGGGGCCACTGAAGCTTTCTTT CASSQEGKGATEAFF few TRBJ1-1 TRBD1 TRBV4-1
TGTGCCAGTAGTATAGACGTCCTCACAGGTGCCTACGAGCAGTACTTC CASSIDVLTGAYEQYF once TRBJ2-7 - TRBV19
TGTGCCAGCAGCTTACCCCCGGGACAGTTATACAATGAGCAGTTCTTC CASSLPPGQLYNEQFF - TRBJ2-1 TRBD1 TRBV7-2
TGTGCCAGCAGCCCCGGGCCGGGGTACGAGCAGTACTTC CASSPGPGYEQYF - TRBJ2-7 - TRBV11-3
TGCGCCAGCAGCCAAGAGGGCAGTTCGGTCTACGAGCAGTACTTC CASSQEGSSVYEQYF once TRBJ2-7 - TRBV4-3
TGTGCCAGCAGATACAAGCCGAGGGATTCACCCCTCCACTTT CASRYKPRDSPLHF - TRBJ1-6 - TRBV6-6
TGTGCCAGCAGTTCGGGACAGAATAATTCACCCCTCCACTTT CASSSGQNNSPLHF - TRBJ1-6 TRBD1 TRBV27
TGTGCCAGCAGCCTTAGGCTGGGGGGGGAGACCCAGTACTTC CASSLRLGGETQYF - TRBJ2-5 TRBD2 TRBV11-2
TGCGCCAGCACCCTGGACTCTTCTTATAATTCACCCCTCCACTTT CASTLDSSYNSPLHF - TRBJ1-6 - TRBV5-1
TGTGCCAGCACTACCGGGAGGGGCTACCAAGAGACCCAGTACTTC CASTTGRGYQETQYF - TRBJ2-5 TRBD2 TRBV28
TGTGCCAGCAGTGAAGCTGGCGGGGCGGGGGGGGAAGGGGATACGCAGTATTTT CASSEAGGAGGEGDTQYF - TRBJ2-3 TRBD2 TRBV6-1
TGCGCCAGCAGCCAAGACTCCTTTCCTATCTATGGCTACACCTTC CASSQDSFPIYGYTF - TRBJ1-2 - TRBV4-1
TGCGCCAGCAGCAAACGCACTAGCGGGGGGGCCGAAGATACGCAGTATTTT CASSKRTSGGAEDTQYF - TRBJ2-3 TRBD2 TRBV4-1
TGTGCCACTGGGGCTAGCAATCAGCCCCAGCATTTT CATGASNQPQHF - TRBJ1-5 - TRBV15
TGTGCCAGCAGTGCTACGGGGTCCCCCTACAATGAGCAGTTCTTC CASSATGSPYNEQFF - TRBJ2-1 - TRBV6-4
TGTGCCAGCAGCCAGATGGGAGGGGAAGCGTTGAATGGCTACACCTTC CASSQMGGEALNGYTF medium-sized TRBJ1-2 - TRBV7-3
TGTGCCACCCTCCAACAGGGTTCCTACGAGCAGTACTTC CATLQQGSYEQYF few TRBJ2-7 - TRBV28
TGTGCCAGCAGTTCGCCAGGGGCCTCTGTTAATCGCTACACCTTC CASSSPGASVNRYTF - TRBJ1-2 - TRBV6-5
TGTGCCAGCAGTGTACAGGGATTTAATTCACCCCTCCACTTT CASSVQGFNSPLHF few TRBJ1-6 - TRBV6-4
TGTGCCAGCAGCTTCAGGGGGCCCCAAGAGACCCAGTACTTC CASSFRGPQETQYF - TRBJ2-5 TRBD1 TRBV11-3
TGTGCCAGCAGTTCCCAGGGCAACATTCAGTACTTC CASSSQGNIQYF - TRBJ2-4 - TRBV6-5
TGTGCCAGCAGCTTAGAGTTTCAGGGGTCGAAGTCAGTGCAACCTGAAGCTTTCTTT CASSLEFQGSKSVQPEAFF once TRBJ1-1 - TRBV11-2
TGTGCCAGCAGTTCCCCCAGCTATGGCTACACCTTC CASSSPSYGYTF once TRBJ1-2 - TRBV27
TGTGCCAGCACCTCCCGGGGAGACGGGAATGAGCAGTTCTTC CASTSRGDGNEQFF - TRBJ2-1 - TRBV27
TGTGCCAGCAGCTCTGACAGGATATCGAACACCGGGGAGCTGTTTTTT CASSSDRISNTGELFF - TRBJ2-2 - TRBV7-9
TGCGCCAGCGAAGACAGTTCGGGCACAGATACGCAGTATTTT CASEDSSGTDTQYF - TRBJ2-3 - TRBV5-1
TGCAGCGGAAGGGGCGATTATGGCTACACCTTC CSGRGDYGYTF - TRBJ1-2 - TRBV29-1
TGTGCCAGCAGTTACTCGACTTTGGAGATGAACACTGAAGCTTTCTTT CASSYSTLEMNTEAFF - TRBJ1-1 - TRBV6-5
TGTGCCAGCAGTTACTCCAGGGCGGGGGAGACCCAGTACTTC CASSYSRAGETQYF - TRBJ2-5 - TRBV6-5
TGTGCCAGCAGTTACGAAGGCGGGGGGGCCGACAACGAGCAGTACTTC CASSYEGGGADNEQYF - TRBJ2-7 TRBD2 TRBV6-6
TGTGCCAGCAGCTCGACAGGGTTTGGCTACGAGCAGTACTTC CASSSTGFGYEQYF few TRBJ2-7 TRBD1 TRBV7-2
TGTGCCAGCAGCTTAGCGCGGACAGGCCATGGCTACACCTTC CASSLARTGHGYTF - TRBJ1-2 TRBD1 TRBV7-9
TGCGCCAGCAGCGCGGACAGTCATTCACCCCTCCACTTT CASSADSHSPLHF few TRBJ1-6 - TRBV5-1
TGTGCCAGCAGTTACCTTACAGGGTTGGACGAGCAGTACTTC CASSYLTGLDEQYF - TRBJ2-7 - TRBV6-6
TGTGCCAGCAGCCCTTACCTTATGACAGCTCTCGCAACTAATGAAAAACTGTTTTTT CASSPYLMTALATNEKLFF - TRBJ1-4 - TRBV7-8
TGTGCCAGCAGTTTTCGTTCTAGCGGGGGGCGGAACAATGAGCAGTTCTTC CASSFRSSGGRNNEQFF - TRBJ2-1 TRBD2 TRBV27
TGCGCCAGCAGCCCTCTGACAGCTATGAACACTGAAGCTTTCTTT CASSPLTAMNTEAFF - TRBJ1-1 - TRBV5-1
TGTGCCAGCAGTGAATTAGCGGGGGGGCCCGATGAGCAGTTCTTC CASSELAGGPDEQFF - TRBJ2-1 TRBD2 TRBV25-1
TGTGCCAGCAGCCTAGGACAGGGAGAGCAGCCCCAGCATTTT CASSLGQGEQPQHF - TRBJ1-5 TRBD1 TRBV7-9
TGTGCCAGCAGTTTAAAACCCGCAGACAGGGTTGGCAATCAGCCCCAGCATTTT CASSLKPADRVGNQPQHF - TRBJ1-5 TRBD1 TRBV27
TGTGCCAGCAGCCCCTGGGCTAACTCCTACGAGCAGTACTTC CASSPWANSYEQYF - TRBJ2-7 - TRBV27
TGTGCCAGTCGCCCGAGTAATGAAAAACTGTTTTTT CASRPSNEKLFF - TRBJ1-4 - TRBV25-1
TGTGCCAGCAGCTCCAGTCCCTATGGCTACACCTTC CASSSSPYGYTF - TRBJ1-2 - TRBV7-9
TGTGCCAGCAACCCCGACGGGGAAAGCTCTGGAAACACCATATATTTT CASNPDGESSGNTIYF - TRBJ1-3 - TRBV5-5
TGTGCCAGCAGTGACCCCGGGGGGGCTGGGGCCAACGTCCTGACTTTC CASSDPGGAGANVLTF - TRBJ2-6 TRBD2 TRBV25-1
TGTGCCACCAGCAGAGAGGCGGGGGCCACAGATACGCAGTATTTT CATSREAGATDTQYF - TRBJ2-3 - TRBV15
TGCGCCAGCAGCCAAGAGTTCCCCTGGACAGGGGAGAGGCAGCCCCAGCATTTT CASSQEFPWTGERQPQHF - TRBJ1-5 TRBD1 TRBV4-3
TGTGCCAGCAGCTCCGTTGCCCAATCGGGAGGGTGGGGCTACACCTTC CASSSVAQSGGWGYTF - TRBJ1-2 - TRBV7-9
TGTGCCAGCAACGAAGGGGATTCCTACGAGCAGTACTTC CASNEGDSYEQYF - TRBJ2-7 - TRBV6-1